These 20 T cell receptor beta chains were sequenced from one sample in a study of radiation and T cells in renal cell carcinoma. This sample's time point: baseline pretreatment blood. Treatment noted: 15 Gy SBRT to primary tumor, nephrectomy 4 weeks later. The assay was immunoSEQ multiplex PCR, and TCRdb's table has in-frame clones only and misses some. The sample carries tens of thousands of clones, 82% recorded once. The sample in question was blood, obtained from a patient whose treatment included radiotherapy and nephrectomy. These receptors originate from a man in his sixties with renal cell carcinoma.

In DNA, the CDR3 is TGTGCCTCCACGTCGGGTTTCGGGACTAGCGGGTGGAATGAGCAGTTCTTC. Protein product: CASTSGFGTSGWNEQFF. The chain joins TRBV10-3 to TRBJ2-1; 12 bases match TRBD2. The germline V gene encodes CDR1 ENHRY and CDR2 SYGVKD. This CDR3 contains 17 residues. The trim removed 11 bases at V and 7 bases at J, leaving 18 bases unmatched.

The rearrangement uses TRBV9 and TRBJ2-3; TRBD2 might be the D (6 bases). This CDR3 has 16 amino acids. V was shortened by 0 bases and J by 0 bases, with 11 bases between the two germline ends. Germline V gives CDR1 SGDLS, CDR2 YYNGEE. CDR3 region: CASSVVVAASTDTQYF. CDR3 in DNA: TGTGCCAGCAGCGTAGTAGTAGCGGCTAGCACAGATACGCAGTATTTT.

CDR3 sequence: CASYRDRPYEQYF. DNA of the CDR3: TGTGCCAGTTATCGGGACAGACCCTACGAGCAGTACTTC. The chain has TRBV28 and TRBJ2-7; 7 bases match TRBD1. This CDR3 region has 13 residues. Trimming took 9 bases from V and 2 from J; bases not matched to a gene: 7. CDR1 is MDHEN, CDR2 SYDVKM, per germline.

The chain has TRBV29-1 and TRBJ1-3; D is ambiguous. Germline values: CDR1 SQVTM, CDR2 ANQGSEA. The CDR3 length is 13 residues. Trimming pared 5 bases from V and 0 bases from J, leaving 8 bases between. Here the CDR3 DNA reads TGCAGCGTTTTGGTGCTCTCTGGAAACACCATATATTTT. Translated: CSVLVLSGNTIYF.

The rearrangement links TRBV14 to TRBJ2-4; no firm D call. Germline loops: CDR1 SGHDN, CDR2 FVKESK. V lost 0 bases and J lost 13, with 7 bases in between. CDR3 length: 11 amino acids. In DNA form, the CDR3 reads TGTGCCAGCAGCCAAGATGGGCGACAGTACTTC. It is translated as CASSQDGRQYF.

This rearrangement joins TRBV7-8 to TRBJ2-3, with D perhaps given as TRBD1 or TRBD2 (5 bases each). The CDR3 is 14 amino acids. V was cut by 1 base and J by 9 bases, with 14 bases left in between. Germline V lookup: CDR1 SGHVS, CDR2 FQNEAQ. The CDR3 reads CASSLDRYGATQYF. CDR3 coding DNA: TGTGCCAGCAGCTTAGATCGCTACGGGGCCACGCAGTATTTT.

The genes are TRBV10-3 and TRBJ2-3; no definite D call. The CDR3 covers 14 residues. V dropped 2 bases and J dropped 2 bases, with 8 bases sitting between them. Germline V gives CDR1 ENHRY, CDR2 SYGVKD. In nucleotides, the CDR3 is TGTGCCATCAGTGAGCTCCTTTCCACAGATACGCAGTATTTT. This codes for CAISELLSTDTQYF.

The chain joins TRBV5-1 to TRBJ2-3, with D hard to call. The CDR3 is 14 residues long. The germline V gene has CDR1 SGHRS and CDR2 YFSETQ. Trimming shortened V by 5 bases and J by 3 bases, and 13 bases separated the two germline ends. The CDR3 DNA reads as TGCGCCAGCAGTGTGAGTCAGTCAACAGATACGCAGTATTTT. Its protein is CASSVSQSTDTQYF.

V and J are TRBV20-1 and TRBJ2-7, with no clear D. The CDR3 length is 11 residues. Germline values: CDR1 DFQATT, CDR2 SNEGSKA (reference sequence). The V and J ends lost 6 bases and 1 base respectively, with 7 bases between them. The CDR3 nucleotides read TGCAGTGCGCAGATGTCCTACGAGCAGTACTTC. It is translated as CSAQMSYEQYF.

The chain is built from TRBV27 and TRBJ1-2, with unresolved D. CDR1 is MNHEY, CDR2 SMNVEV, per germline (reference sequence). Trimming pared 4 bases from V and 9 bases from J, leaving 15 bases between. The CDR3 sequence is 13 residues long. The chain's CDR3 is CASSYDIWESYTF. DNA for the CDR3: TGTGCCAGCAGTTATGACATCTGGGAAAGCTACACCTTC.

The V call is TRBV7-8, the J call TRBJ2-3, with D maybe TRBD2 (6 bases). The CDR3 has 16 residues. CDR1 is SGHVS and CDR2 is FQNEAQ in the germline V gene. V lost 3 bases and J 0 bases, leaving 13 bases between the germline ends. The CDR3 spells CASSLPPAGSTDTQYF. Here the CDR3 DNA reads TGTGCCAGCAGCTTGCCCCCCGCGGGGAGCACAGATACGCAGTATTTT.

This chain connects TRBV6-1 to TRBJ2-7; 10 bases align to TRBD1. This CDR3 is built from 14 residues. V gave up 6 bases and J gave up 5 bases; unmatched junction bases: 7. Germline V CDR1 and CDR2: MNHNS, SASEGT. This CDR3 is CASSVDRGGNEQYF. CDR3 sequence (DNA): TGTGCCAGCAGCGTGGACAGGGGGGGGAACGAGCAGTACTTC.

This clone came up once. The chain carries TRBV5-1 and TRBJ1-3; perhaps TRBD1 as D (6 bases). Trimming stripped 6 bases from V and 6 bases from J, with 7 bases between. Germline lookup yields CDR1 SGHRS and CDR2 YFSETQ. The CDR3 has 11 amino acids. The DNA for the CDR3 is TGCGCCAGCAAGGGGGAAAACACCATATATTTT. It translates to CASKGENTIYF.

This chain links TRBV2 with TRBJ1-1, with 9 positions matching TRBD1. The CDR3 runs 17 residues. With V trimmed by 8 bases and J by 4 bases, 17 bases remained unmatched. Germline CDR1 is SNHLY and CDR2 is FYNNEI. The CDR3 loop is CASALQGALIGGTEAFF. In DNA, the CDR3 is TGTGCCAGCGCTTTACAGGGGGCGCTTATTGGGGGCACTGAAGCTTTCTTT.

The rearrangement links TRBV5-6 to TRBJ1-1; D remains ambiguous. V lost 3 bases and J lost 1, with 13 bases in between. The CDR3 is 15 amino acids. In germline, CDR1 is SGHDT, CDR2 YYEEEE. The CDR3, as DNA: TGTGCCAGCAGCTGGGATCGGGGAGGGAACACTGAAGCTTTCTTT. Translated: CASSWDRGGNTEAFF.

The V call is TRBV7-9, the J call TRBJ2-3; 13 bases are shared with TRBD2. This CDR3 contains 18 residues. The germline gives CDR1 SEHNR, CDR2 FQNEAQ (reference sequence). V lost 2 bases and J lost 5; bases outside the gene matches: 10. The CDR3 loop is CASSLNPRTSGSQDTQYF. The CDR3 DNA reads as TGTGCCAGCAGCTTAAATCCCCGGACTAGCGGGAGTCAAGATACGCAGTATTTT. The variable domain in full, completed from reference TRBV7-9 and TRBJ2-3, reads DTGVSQNPRHKITKRGQNVTFRCDPISEHNRLYWYRQTLGQGPEFLTYFQNEAQLEKSRLLSDRFSAERPKGSFSTLEIQRTEQGDSAMYLCASSLNPRTSGSQDTQYFGPGTRLTVL.

The chain links TRBV4-1 to TRBJ2-5; no definite D call. CDR3 length: 17 amino acids. Trimming shortened V by 1 base and J by 4 bases, and 19 bases separated the two germline ends. Germline CDR1 MGHRA, CDR2 YSYEKL. CDR3 in DNA: TGCGCCAGCAGCCAAGGGGGTGGGGTTCGGTCCCTAGAGACCCAGTACTTC. Protein: CASSQGGGVRSLETQYF.

This clone was observed a handful of times. V and J are TRBV5-4 and TRBJ2-3; TRBD1 aligns across 9 bases. Trimming cost V 0 bases and J 2 bases; bases outside gene matches: 4. The CDR3 contains 16 residues. CDR1 is SGHNT and CDR2 is YYREEE in the germline V gene (reference sequence). In DNA, the CDR3 is TGTGCCAGCAGCTTGGGCGGACAGGGGAACACAGATACGCAGTATTTT. This gives the protein CASSLGGQGNTDTQYF.

Here the CDR3 reads CASSFQRNYYEQYF. CDR3 nucleotides: TGTGCCAGCAGCTTTCAGCGGAACTACTACGAGCAGTACTTC. V is TRBV7-2 and J is TRBJ2-7, with D possibly being TRBD2 (5 bases). Germline CDR1 is SGHTA and CDR2 is FQGNSA. V was clipped by 3 bases and J by 3 bases, with 12 bases between them. This CDR3 is built from 14 residues. Based on the CDR3 plus reference TRBV7-2 and TRBJ2-7, the full variable domain is GAGVSQSPSNKVTEKGKDVELRCDPISGHTALYWYRQSLGQGLEFLIYFQGNSAPDKSGLPSDRFSAERTGGSVSTLTIQRTQQEDSAVYLCASSFQRNYYEQYFGPGTRLTVT.

This clone was detected only once. CDR3 DNA: TGTGCCAGCAGCTCCACAGGGCGCGACCAGCCCCAGCATTTT. This encodes CASSSTGRDQPQHF. The chain uses TRBV5-5 and TRBJ1-5; TRBD1 might be the D (6 bases). V dropped 3 bases and J dropped 7 bases, with 14 bases sitting between them. Germline lookup yields CDR1 SGHKS and CDR2 YYEKEE (reference sequence). CDR3 length equals 14 residues. The full variable domain, completed using reference TRBV5-5 and TRBJ1-5, is DAGVTQSPTHLIKTRGQQVTLRCSPISGHKSVSWYQQVLGQGPQFIFQYYEKEERGRGNFPDRFSARQFPNYSSELNVNALLLGDSALYLCASSSTGRDQPQHFGDGTRLSIL.